These 24 T cell receptor beta chains originate from one sample sequenced in a study of T cells in narcolepsy. Assay used: immunoSEQ multiplex PCR; TCRdb lists only in-frame clones, some missing. The sample includes over 25,000 clones, 70% to 80% of them seen just once. Input material: memory (CD45RA-) CD4+ T cells from blood. These receptors were obtained from a human donor in good health.

In its sample, this clone was seen once. The chain uses TRBV5-6 and TRBJ1-1; unclear D gene. The germline V and J ends were trimmed by 4 bases and 5 bases, with 18 bases remaining between them. Looked up from germline, CDR1 is SGHDT and CDR2 is YYEEEE. CDR3 size: 15 residues. For the CDR3, the DNA is TGTGCCAGCAGCCCCGGGCTGGGAGGATGGACTGAAGCTTTCTTT. The encoded protein is CASSPGLGGWTEAFF.

This chain links TRBV11-1 with TRBJ2-7; D unclear. CDR1 is SGHAT, CDR2 FQDESV, per germline (reference sequence). V was cut by 8 bases and J by 1 base, with 18 bases left in between. This CDR3 region has 15 residues. The CDR3 sequence is CASSRRRLNSYEQYF. Here the CDR3 DNA reads TGTGCCAGCTCTCGACGGCGACTCAATTCCTACGAGCAGTACTTC. Filled out from reference TRBV11-1 and TRBJ2-7, the complete variable domain reads EAEVAQSPRYKITEKSQAVAFWCDPISGHATLYWYRQILGQGPELLVQFQDESVVDDSQLPKDRFSAERLKGVDSTLKIQPAELGDSAMYLCASSRRRLNSYEQYFGPGTRLTVT.

The chain combines TRBV5-1 with TRBJ1-1; D is unresolved. The germline V gene has CDR1 SGHRS and CDR2 YFSETQ. This CDR3 spans 13 amino acids. V was trimmed by 1 base and J by 3 bases, leaving 7 bases between them. CDR3 DNA: TGCGCCAGCAGCTTGATGACGGACACTGAAGCTTTCTTT. Amino acids: CASSLMTDTEAFF.

This clone was seen a single time. This chain uses TRBV5-1 with TRBJ2-7; 11 bases match TRBD1. V lost 0 bases and J lost 4; bases outside the gene matches: 3. CDR3 length equals 15 residues. Germline-derived CDR1 and CDR2 are SGHRS and YFSETQ. CDR3 residues: CASSLGRDRGYEQYF. CDR3 in DNA: TGCGCCAGCAGCTTGGGTCGGGACAGGGGGTACGAGCAGTACTTC.

The gene calls are TRBV7-2 and TRBJ1-1; D ambiguous. Between the trimmed V and J ends, which lost 1 base and 5 bases, there was a span of 17 bases. Germline V gives CDR1 SGHTA, CDR2 FQGNSA. The CDR3 extends over 16 amino acids. DNA for the CDR3: TGTGCCAGCAGCTTAGGAGGATCCATAGTGGGGACTGAAGCTTTCTTT. Translating gives CASSLGGSIVGTEAFF.

This clone was detected a few times. The CDR3 spells CASSQSNRVPNQPQHF. The CDR3 DNA reads TGTGCCAGCAGCCAATCGAACAGGGTACCCAATCAGCCCCAGCATTTT. The genes are TRBV4-2 and TRBJ1-5, with D possibly matching TRBD1 (6 bases). The CDR3 extends over 16 amino acids. Per germline, CDR1 LGHNA and CDR2 YNFKEQ. V was clipped by 2 bases and J by 3 bases, with 14 bases between them.

The V gene is TRBV27, the J gene TRBJ2-2, with D tentatively TRBD1 (5 bases). This CDR3 contains 15 residues. The V end lost 2 bases, the J end lost 1 base, and 8 bases lay between the germline ends. The germline V gene has CDR1 MNHEY and CDR2 SMNVEV (reference sequence). CDR3 sequence reads: CASSLEGVNTGELFF. The DNA of the CDR3 is TGTGCCAGCAGTTTAGAAGGGGTGAACACCGGGGAGCTGTTTTTT.

The chain employs TRBV7-2 and TRBJ2-2; 8 nucleotides align to TRBD1. This CDR3 region has 15 residues. V gave up 7 bases and J gave up 3 bases; unmatched junction bases: 7. CDR1 is SGHTA, CDR2 FQGNSA, per germline. The CDR3 bases are TGTGCCAGCACCGACAGGGGTTTTGACACCGGGGAGCTGTTTTTT. Residues: CASTDRGFDTGELFF.

Only a few counts were recorded for this clone. The chain carries TRBV2 and TRBJ2-5; 8 nucleotides match TRBD2. Germline trimming cut 6 bases from V and 5 bases from J; bases unmatched to any gene: 8. Per germline, CDR1 SNHLY and CDR2 FYNNEI. This CDR3 has 14 residues. The CDR3 protein is CASRMGLEGETQYF. CDR3 coding DNA: TGTGCCAGCAGGATGGGACTAGAGGGGGAGACCCAGTACTTC.

The table lists this clone with a count of one. The chain couples TRBV18 to TRBJ1-3; D might be TRBD1 (6 bases). The CDR3 is made up of 14 amino acids. CDR1 is KGHSH, CDR2 LQKENI, per germline. Trimming shortened V by 6 bases and J by 4 bases, and 13 bases separated the two germline ends. This chain's CDR3 is CASSEGVSGNTIYF. The CDR3 region has the DNA TGTGCCAGCTCGGAGGGGGTTAGCGGAAACACCATATATTTT.

The chain combines TRBV27 with TRBJ1-5; D is unresolved. The CDR3 totals 12 residues. In germline, CDR1 is MNHEY, CDR2 SMNVEV (reference sequence). Trimming pared 4 bases from V and 5 bases from J, leaving 6 bases between. This CDR3 reads CASSSGYQPQHF. CDR3 sequence (DNA): TGTGCCAGCAGTTCGGGATATCAGCCCCAGCATTTT.

The chain couples TRBV28 to TRBJ2-7; TRBD1 matches at 7 bases. This CDR3 spans 15 amino acids. Germline-derived CDR1 and CDR2 are MDHEN and SYDVKM. With 6 bases clipped from V and 2 bases from J, the junction kept 10 bases outside the gene matches. The CDR3 DNA reads as TGTGCCAGCAGCCTCCCCCGGGACAGTACCTACGAGCAGTACTTC. Its protein is CASSLPRDSTYEQYF.

The chain joins TRBV11-2 to TRBJ2-5, with TRBD2 identical over 10 bases. The V segment lost 5 bases and the J segment 11 bases; nucleotides outside the gene matches: 14. The CDR3 length is 15 residues. Per germline, CDR1 SGHAT and CDR2 FQNNGV. CDR3 nucleotide sequence: TGTGCCAGCAGCCGTATAGCGGGAGGCCGTGGGGAGCAGTACTTC. This sequence encodes CASSRIAGGRGEQYF.

This clone occurred a few times. In nucleotides, the CDR3 is TGTGCCAGCCTACAGGGGTTGAACACTGAAGCTTTCTTT. As protein: CASLQGLNTEAFF. The genes are TRBV2 and TRBJ1-1, with 7 bases that match TRBD1. The germline V gene has CDR1 SNHLY and CDR2 FYNNEI. The CDR3 is made up of 13 amino acids. The ends lost 8 bases at V and 0 bases at J; junction bases unmatched: 3.

The chain carries TRBV4-1 and TRBJ1-6; possible D gene TRBD1, 5 bases. Trimming took off 4 bases at V and 7 bases at J, with 14 bases between the two ends. From germline, CDR1 is MGHRA and CDR2 YSYEKL. This CDR3 has 15 residues. CDR3 bases: TGCGCCAGCAGCCTAAATTCCGCAGGGAATTCACCCCTCCACTTT. Translated: CASSLNSAGNSPLHF.

As DNA, the CDR3 is TGTGCCAGCAGGGCGGGGCCCGGGGAGCTGTTTTTT. Protein product: CASRAGPGELFF. The V and J genes are TRBV6-6 and TRBJ2-2; D perhaps matches TRBD2 (6 bases). The germline V and J ends were trimmed by 6 bases and 6 bases, with 8 bases remaining between them. This CDR3 comprises 12 residues. In germline, CDR1 is MNHNY, CDR2 SVGAGI (reference sequence).

Here the CDR3 reads CAISESASSGAEQYF. CDR3 DNA sequence: TGTGCCATCAGTGAGTCAGCTTCCTCCGGGGCCGAGCAGTACTTC. The V call is TRBV10-3, the J call TRBJ2-7, with D perhaps matching TRBD1 or TRBD2 (5 bases each). The ends were cut back, 0 bases at V and 6 bases at J, with 15 bases in the middle. The germline V gene has CDR1 ENHRY and CDR2 SYGVKD. The CDR3 has 15 residues.

The V call is TRBV18, the J call TRBJ1-1, with a weak D call TRBD1 (6 bases). The germline V gene encodes CDR1 KGHSH and CDR2 LQKENI. CDR3 length: 14 amino acids. V lost 6 bases and J lost 5, with 16 bases in between. The CDR3 DNA reads TGTGCCAGCTCTGCCAGGGGTGGGGGAACTGAAGCTTTCTTT. Amino acid sequence: CASSARGGGTEAFF.

V gene TRBV19 combines with J gene TRBJ1-6; tentatively, D is TRBD1 (5 bases). V lost 11 bases and J lost 7, with 15 bases in between. This CDR3 contains 13 residues. Germline CDR1 reads LNHDA; CDR2 reads SQIVND (reference sequence). The CDR3 DNA follows: TGTGCCGCTTCGGAGGAGGGGAATTCACCCCTCCACTTT. It translates to CAASEEGNSPLHF.

The chain combines TRBV19 with TRBJ2-7, with 8 bases lining up with TRBD2. The CDR3 is made up of 15 amino acids. V was pared by 0 bases and J by 5 bases, with 6 bases of the junction left unmatched. Germline V gene lookup returns CDR1 LNHDA and CDR2 SQIVND (reference sequence). The CDR3 sequence is CASSIEAGATHEQYF. CDR3 sequence (DNA): TGTGCCAGTAGTATAGAAGCGGGAGCGACCCACGAGCAGTACTTC.

Of note for this clone: The junction shows a germline mismatch at one end, possibly a read error. The chain uses TRBV7-2 and TRBJ1-2; no reliable D call. The germline CDR1 and CDR2 sequences are SGHTA and FQGNSA. The CDR3 is 14 amino acids. CDR3 bases: TGTGCCAGCAACTTAGGTCTGGGTCCGGATGGCTACACCTTC. This translates into CASNLGLGPDGYTF.

The rearrangement joins TRBV12-5 to TRBJ2-1, with TRBD2 identical over 13 bases. Per germline, CDR1 LGHNT and CDR2 FRNRAP. With 6 bases clipped from V and 11 bases from J, the junction kept 4 bases outside the gene matches. The CDR3 totals 13 residues. The CDR3 coding sequence is TGTGCTAGTGGACAACTAGCGGGGGGGAAGCAGTTCTTC. Amino acid sequence: CASGQLAGGKQFF. Supplemented by reference TRBV12-5 and TRBJ2-1, the full variable domain reads DARVTQTPRHKVTEMGQEVTMRCQPILGHNTVFWYRQTMMQGLELLAYFRNRAPLDDSGMPKDRFSAEMPDATLATLKIQPSEPRDSAVYFCASGQLAGGKQFFGPGTRLTVL.

The chain has TRBV28 and TRBJ2-3; D is unclear. V dropped 5 bases and J dropped 2 bases, with 17 bases sitting between them. This CDR3 is built from 16 residues. Germline CDR1 is MDHEN and CDR2 is SYDVKM. CDR3 amino acids: CASSPRRTRATDTQYF. As DNA, the CDR3 is TGTGCCAGCAGTCCCCGGCGGACCCGCGCCACAGATACGCAGTATTTT.

The chain couples TRBV11-2 to TRBJ1-6; TRBD1 is a possible D gene (5 bases). The CDR3 loop spans 14 amino acids. V lost 4 bases and J 6 bases, leaving 10 bases between the germline ends. Per the germline V gene, CDR1 is SGHAT and CDR2 is FQNNGV. CDR3: CASSSMGRNSPLHF. For the CDR3, the DNA is TGTGCCAGCAGCTCCATGGGGCGTAATTCACCCCTCCACTTT.